The 21 T cell receptor beta chains presented below share a single source sample, sequenced in a study of blood T cell repertoires in COVID-19. Assay: immunoSEQ multiplex PCR; the TCRdb copy retains only in-frame clones and omits some. This table has fewer than 85,000 clones, 70% to 90% appearing once. What was sequenced was peripheral blood. These receptors came from a man aged 50 to 60 with active COVID-19.

The rearrangement joins TRBV5-1 to TRBJ2-1, with 9 bases identical to TRBD2. Germline-derived CDR1 and CDR2 are SGHRS and YFSETQ. This CDR3 has 17 amino acids. Trimming took 0 bases from V and 5 from J; bases not matched to a gene: 9. CDR3 DNA sequence: TGCGCCAGCAGCTTGGAATTGGGTAGCGGGGGAGACAATGAGCAGTTCTTC. Amino acids: CASSLELGSGGDNEQFF.

The table lists this clone with a few counts. The gene calls are TRBV7-9 and TRBJ1-3; D might be TRBD1 (6 bases). The CDR3 contains 14 residues. The ends were cut back, 7 bases at V and 3 bases at J, with 13 bases in the middle. Per the germline V gene, CDR1 is SEHNR and CDR2 is FQNEAQ (reference sequence). The CDR3 protein is CASILDRIGNTIYF. In DNA, the CDR3 is TGTGCCAGCATCCTCGACAGGATTGGAAACACCATATATTTT.

The chain links TRBV4-2 to TRBJ2-5; D possibly corresponds to TRBD1 (10 bases). Germline V CDR1 and CDR2: LGHNA, YNFKEQ. This CDR3 comprises 16 residues. Deletions cut 1 base from V and 9 bases from J, with 21 bases between. Written as DNA, the CDR3 is TGTGCCAGCAGCCAAGTGGGGTCTAGCGGGACAGGGGCCCAGTACTTC. Protein product: CASSQVGSSGTGAQYF.

The chain recombines TRBV5-6 with TRBJ1-2; a weak D match, TRBD1 (6 bases). The ends were cut back, 3 bases at V and 4 bases at J, with 16 bases in the middle. CDR1 SGHDT and CDR2 YYEEEE come from the germline V gene. The CDR3 spans 15 residues. The CDR3 loop is CASSSPQGWVYGYTF. The CDR3 DNA sequence: TGTGCCAGCAGCTCGCCGCAGGGGTGGGTCTATGGCTACACCTTC. The full variable domain, in which reference TRBV5-6 and TRBJ1-2 provide the parts outside the CDR3, is DAGVTQSPTHLIKTRGQQVTLRCSPKSGHDTVSWYQQALGQGPQFIFQYYEEEERQRGNFPDRFSGHQFPNYSSELNVNALLLGDSALYLCASSSPQGWVYGYTFGSGTRLTVV.

The chain joins TRBV10-2 to TRBJ2-7; TRBD2 matches 8 bases. V was clipped by 4 bases and J by 6 bases; unmatched bases: 11. Germline CDR1 is WSHSY and CDR2 is SAAADI. CDR3 size: 15 residues. For the CDR3, the DNA is TGCGCCAGCAGTGGCTACCTTAGCGGGATAGGCGAGCAGTACTTC. Residues: CASSGYLSGIGEQYF.

V and J are TRBV2 and TRBJ1-4, with TRBD1 matching 8 bases. CDR1 and CDR2 from the germline V gene are SNHLY and FYNNEI. The CDR3 has 15 amino acids. V lost 5 bases, J lost 5 bases, and 7 bases stayed unmatched. CDR3 bases: TGTGCCAGCAGTCACGGACAGGGATTGAATGAAAAACTGTTTTTT. Amino acid sequence: CASSHGQGLNEKLFF.

V and J are TRBV11-3 and TRBJ2-7, with 7 positions matching TRBD1. CDR1 and CDR2 from the germline V gene are SGHNT and YENEEA. The V segment lost 3 bases and the J segment 3 bases; nucleotides outside the gene matches: 8. This CDR3 spans 15 amino acids. In nucleotides, the CDR3 is TGTGCCAGCAGCTTTGGGGCAGGGGGATTCTACGAGCAGTACTTC. The encoded protein is CASSFGAGGFYEQYF.

The chain combines TRBV7-9 with TRBJ1-4; D is ambiguous. V lost 2 bases, J lost 6 bases, and 13 bases lay in between. CDR3 length equals 15 residues. In germline, CDR1 is SEHNR, CDR2 FQNEAQ (reference sequence). The CDR3 region has the DNA TGTGCCAGCAGCTTACCTCGGGGATCTGATGAAAAACTGTTTTTT. Amino acids: CASSLPRGSDEKLFF.

The chain employs TRBV5-6 and TRBJ2-7; 7 bases are shared with TRBD2. Unmatched junction bases numbered 6, after V lost 0 bases and J lost 3 bases. Germline values: CDR1 SGHDT, CDR2 YYEEEE. CDR3 length: 15 residues. CDR3 coding DNA: TGTGCCAGCAGCTTGGACCCAGCGGGAAACTACGAGCAGTACTTC. Its protein is CASSLDPAGNYEQYF.

V gene TRBV7-2 combines with J gene TRBJ2-3, with D possibly matching TRBD2 (5 bases). Germline V CDR1 and CDR2: SGHTA, FQGNSA. The CDR3 contains 12 residues. V lost 5 bases and J 6 bases, leaving 9 bases between the germline ends. As DNA, the CDR3 is TGTGCCAGCAGCCCAGGCGGGGATACGCAGTATTTT. Translated: CASSPGGDTQYF.

The chain has TRBV6-5 and TRBJ2-1, with a possible D match to TRBD2 (6 bases). Per the germline V gene, CDR1 is MNHEY and CDR2 is SVGAGI. Trimming took off 6 bases at V and 0 bases at J, with 9 bases between the two ends. There are 14 residues in the CDR3. The CDR3 reads CASRLGGSYNEQFF. CDR3 nucleotide sequence: TGTGCCAGCAGGTTGGGGGGCTCCTACAATGAGCAGTTCTTC.

The table lists this clone with a few counts. The chain links TRBV19 to TRBJ1-5, with D perhaps TRBD1 (6 bases). From germline, CDR1 is LNHDA and CDR2 SQIVND (reference sequence). V dropped 8 bases and J dropped 5 bases, with 13 bases sitting between them. The CDR3 is 13 amino acids. The chain's CDR3 is CASAGTPDQPQHF. As DNA, the CDR3 is TGTGCCAGTGCCGGGACACCCGATCAGCCCCAGCATTTT. The full variable domain, with the rest looked up from reference TRBV19 and TRBJ1-5, is DGGITQSPKYLFRKEGQNVTLSCEQNLNHDAMYWYRQDPGQGLRLIYYSQIVNDFQKGDIAEGYSVSREKKESFPLTVTSAQKNPTAFYLCASAGTPDQPQHFGDGTRLSIL.

V is TRBV7-9 and J is TRBJ2-3; 10 bases are a match to TRBD2. The length of the CDR3 is 14 residues. The germline gives CDR1 SEHNR, CDR2 FQNEAQ (reference sequence). Trimming took 8 bases from V and 5 from J; bases not matched to a gene: 7. CDR3 coding DNA: TGTGCCAGCGGAGCTAGCGGGGGTGGAGATACGCAGTATTTT. This translates into CASGASGGGDTQYF. Drawing the rest from reference TRBV7-9 and TRBJ2-3, the complete variable domain is DTGVSQNPRHKITKRGQNVTFRCDPISEHNRLYWYRQTLGQGPEFLTYFQNEAQLEKSRLLSDRFSAERPKGSFSTLEIQRTEQGDSAMYLCASGASGGGDTQYFGPGTRLTVL.

The gene calls are TRBV5-1 and TRBJ1-1; D is perhaps TRBD1 (6 bases). Germline V gives CDR1 SGHRS, CDR2 YFSETQ. Trimming took 4 bases from V and 5 from J, leaving 15 bases between them. The CDR3 runs to 14 residues. CDR3 DNA sequence: TGCGCCAGCAGCACCACAGGGATCATGACTGAAGCTTTCTTT. Amino acids: CASSTTGIMTEAFF.

The V call is TRBV28, the J call TRBJ2-7; weak D call: TRBD2 (6 bases). The V gene lost 5 bases and the J gene lost 4 bases, with 24 bases spanning the gap. Germline V lookup: CDR1 MDHEN, CDR2 SYDVKM. The CDR3 is 17 residues long. This chain's CDR3 is CASSPLDGGRDRYEQYF. In DNA, the CDR3 is TGTGCCAGCAGTCCACTCGACGGGGGAAGGGATCGGTACGAGCAGTACTTC.

The V call is TRBV7-2, the J call TRBJ2-1; TRBD2 matches at 8 bases. The CDR3 loop spans 15 amino acids. Trimming at V came to 5 bases and at J to 2 bases, leaving 5 bases not matched to a gene. Germline CDR1 and CDR2: SGHTA and FQGNSA. CDR3 nucleotides: TGTGCCAGCAGCCTCCGAGCGGGGGCCTACAATGAGCAGTTCTTC. The encoded protein is CASSLRAGAYNEQFF.

The V and J genes are TRBV10-2 and TRBJ1-2, with 7 nucleotides matching TRBD1. The length of the CDR3 is 19 residues. V dropped 0 bases and J dropped 2; count of bases not matched to a gene: 15. Per germline, CDR1 WSHSY and CDR2 SAAADI. CDR3 region: CASSESPLLRGQGNYGYTF. In DNA form, the CDR3 reads TGCGCCAGCAGTGAGTCTCCACTGCTAAGGGGGCAGGGCAACTATGGCTACACCTTC.

The chain combines TRBV3-1 (or the pseudogene TRBV3-2) with TRBJ1-1, with TRBD1 as a possible D gene (5 bases). Germline lookup yields CDR1 LGHDT and CDR2 YNNKEL (reference sequence). The CDR3 has 15 residues. Trimming stripped 1 base from V and 5 bases from J, with 14 bases between. The CDR3 sequence is CASSQARQSVTEAFF. DNA of the CDR3: TGTGCCAGCAGCCAAGCGCGACAGAGCGTGACTGAAGCTTTCTTT.

The gene calls are TRBV12-5 and TRBJ1-2; 8 nucleotides agree with TRBD1. The trim removed 2 bases at V and 4 bases at J, leaving 6 bases unmatched. The CDR3 runs 15 residues. The germline V gene encodes CDR1 LGHNT and CDR2 FRNRAP. The chain's CDR3 is CASGLPGQAPYGYTF. CDR3 sequence (DNA): TGTGCTAGTGGTTTGCCGGGACAGGCGCCCTATGGCTACACCTTC.

The V gene is TRBV5-5, the J gene TRBJ2-7; 11 bases are a match to TRBD1. This CDR3 spans 15 amino acids. V lost 4 bases to trimming and J lost 3 bases; unmatched junction nucleotides: 6. Germline V gives CDR1 SGHKS, CDR2 YYEKEE (reference sequence). CDR3: CASSRLGTGGYEQYF. The CDR3 region has the DNA TGTGCCAGCAGCCGACTGGGGACAGGGGGCTACGAGCAGTACTTC.

The chain combines TRBV2 with TRBJ2-3; 8 nucleotides agree with TRBD2. The CDR3 has 15 amino acids. CDR1 SNHLY and CDR2 FYNNEI come from the germline V gene. The V gene end was trimmed by 8 bases and the J gene end by 2 bases; junction bases not matched to a gene: 9. CDR3 nucleotides: TGTGCCAGCCGCCGCCTAGCGGGCCCCACAGATACGCAGTATTTT. Its protein product is CASRRLAGPTDTQYF.